This TCR beta chain was obtained from a study of human T cells and chemical hapten exposure. TCRdb re-derived calls from the RACE reads in MiXCR, one entry per CDR3 protein. This table holds around 42,000 distinct CDR3 sequences, 3% to 3.5% found once. This CDR3 has 14 amino acids. CDR1 is WSHSY, CDR2 SAAADI, per germline. V was pared by 2 bases and J by 5 bases, with 12 bases between. Time point: patch test 2, 6 weeks after DPC sensitization. Treatment denoted: therapeutic diphenylcyclopropenone sensitization with weekly scalp DPC. This clonotype was observed many times. The receptor's source is a man between 40 and 49 years old with alopecia areata. Some clones in this sample may be carry-over from other donors' samples. V gene TRBV10-2 combines with J gene TRBJ2-5, with D hard to call. This sample comprised whole blood, obtained in connection with sensitization to the hapten diphenylcyclopropenone (DPC). CDR3 nucleotides: TGCGCCAGCAGTGAGACATCGGATTCGGAGACCCAGTACTTC. Residues: CASSETSDSETQYF.